These 15 T cell receptor beta chains originate from one sample sequenced in a study of T cell responses to AZD1222 COVID-19 vaccine. The repertoire was sequenced with immunoSEQ multiplex PCR; TCRdb's copy has only in-frame clones and lacks some. In the table there are some 79,000 clones, 80% of which are singletons. The source was peripheral blood, collected 28 days after the second AZD1222 dose. Receptors were obtained from an adult who received the AZD1222 COVID-19 vaccine.

This chain joins TRBV28 and TRBJ2-1, with TRBD2 as a possible D gene (6 bases). Germline V gives CDR1 MDHEN, CDR2 SYDVKM. V lost 4 bases, J lost 0 bases, and 16 bases lay in between. This CDR3 spans 17 amino acids. The CDR3 region is CASSSGTGGSSYNEQFF. CDR3 DNA sequence: TGTGCCAGCAGTTCCGGGACCGGGGGAAGCTCCTACAATGAGCAGTTCTTC.

This clone was picked up many times. This rearrangement joins TRBV19 to TRBJ2-2; TRBD2 is a possible D gene (5 bases). The CDR3 runs 16 residues. Trimming stripped 5 bases from V and 2 bases from J, with 15 bases between. Germline V CDR1 and CDR2: LNHDA, SQIVND (reference sequence). The CDR3 spells CASSPAGETNTGELFF. The CDR3 DNA sequence: TGTGCCAGTAGTCCGGCGGGTGAAACAAACACCGGGGAGCTGTTTTTT.

The CDR3 DNA follows: TGTGCCAGCAGGGATGTTTATAGCAATCAGCCCCAGCATTTT. Translating gives CASRDVYSNQPQHF. This rearrangement joins TRBV2 to TRBJ1-5; D is uncertain. Between the trimmed V and J ends, which lost 6 bases and 0 bases, there was a span of 9 bases. The V gene's germline CDR1 is SNHLY and CDR2 FYNNEI. The CDR3 is made up of 14 amino acids.

The rearrangement links TRBV10-2 to TRBJ1-2; D may be TRBD1 (6 bases). The germline gives CDR1 WSHSY, CDR2 SAAADI. The germline V and J ends were trimmed by 3 bases and 7 bases, with 9 bases remaining between them. The CDR3 has 12 amino acids. Here the CDR3 DNA reads TGCGCCAGCAGTGAAGGGGGGCTTGGCTACACCTTC. Protein sequence: CASSEGGLGYTF.

The V call is TRBV6-5, the J call TRBJ2-3; tentatively, D is TRBD2 (6 bases). Between the trimmed V and J ends, which lost 0 bases and 2 bases, there was a span of 9 bases. The CDR3 covers 15 residues. CDR1 is MNHEY, CDR2 SVGAGI, per germline. The CDR3 sequence: CASSYSAGTTDTQYF. Written as DNA, the CDR3 is TGTGCCAGCAGTTACTCTGCGGGGACCACAGATACGCAGTATTTT.

The chain uses TRBV4-2 and TRBJ2-2, with D perhaps matching TRBD2 (6 bases). Trimming removed 0 bases at V and 4 bases at J, with 15 bases between. The CDR3 consists of 17 residues. CDR1 and CDR2 from the germline V gene are LGHNA and YNFKEQ. CDR3 amino acids: CASSQEEPSAFTGELFF. Here the CDR3 DNA reads TGTGCCAGCAGCCAAGAGGAGCCTAGCGCCTTCACCGGGGAGCTGTTTTTT.

This clone has only a few counts. The V gene is TRBV5-1, the J gene TRBJ2-7, with D perhaps matching TRBD2 (6 bases). The CDR3 runs 15 residues. Trimming shortened V by 1 base and J by 2 bases, and 13 bases separated the two germline ends. Germline V gene sequence: CDR1 SGHRS, CDR2 YFSETQ. This chain's CDR3 is CASSLWGDQAYEQYF. The CDR3 DNA is TGCGCCAGCAGCTTGTGGGGGGATCAGGCCTACGAGCAGTACTTC.

The rearrangement links TRBV5-1 to TRBJ1-2; TRBD1 matches 8 bases. CDR1 and CDR2 (germline): SGHRS, YFSETQ. Losses at the gene ends were 6 bases for V and 0 bases for J; bases not matched to a gene: 4. The CDR3 runs 14 residues. The CDR3 protein is CASNQQGANYGYTF. Written as DNA, the CDR3 is TGCGCCAGCAACCAACAGGGGGCTAACTATGGCTACACCTTC.

This chain links TRBV2 with TRBJ2-2; no clear D gene. The germline CDR1 and CDR2 sequences are SNHLY and FYNNEI. The CDR3 is made up of 12 amino acids. V was pared by 8 bases and J by 4 bases, with 8 bases between. The CDR3 sequence is CASFFSTGELFF. The CDR3 region has the DNA TGTGCCAGCTTTTTTAGCACCGGGGAGCTGTTTTTT.

The genes are TRBV3-1 (or the pseudogene TRBV3-2) and TRBJ1-1; D unclear. Trimming took 5 bases from V and 1 from J, leaving 8 bases between them. This CDR3 region has 13 residues. CDR1 is LGHDT and CDR2 is YNNKEL in the germline V gene (reference sequence). CDR3: CASSGPRNTEAFF. The CDR3, as DNA: TGTGCCAGCAGCGGACCACGGAACACTGAAGCTTTCTTT.

V is TRBV28 and J is TRBJ1-2; D gene unclear. The CDR3 contains 13 residues. Germline V gene data show CDR1 as MDHEN and CDR2 as SYDVKM. The V end lost 5 bases, the J end lost 4 bases, and 11 bases lay between the germline ends. The CDR3 DNA follows: TGTGCCAGCAGTCGAGGATTTGGCTATGGCTACACCTTC. Protein: CASSRGFGYGYTF.

V and J are TRBV2 and TRBJ2-1; 9 bases line up with TRBD1. Per the germline V gene, CDR1 is SNHLY and CDR2 is FYNNEI. The length of the CDR3 is 16 residues. V lost 3 bases and J lost 3; bases outside the gene matches: 6. The CDR3 nucleotides are TGTGCCAGCAGTGAGCCGGGACAGGGACTCTACAATGAGCAGTTCTTC. It yields the protein CASSEPGQGLYNEQFF.

The chain carries TRBV11-2 and TRBJ2-1; TRBD1 agrees at 11 bases. This CDR3 is 16 amino acids long. Unmatched junction bases numbered 8, after V lost 0 bases and J lost 10 bases. Germline CDR1 reads SGHAT; CDR2 reads FQNNGV. CDR3 sequence (DNA): TGTGCCAGCAGCTTAGAGTGGACAGGGGGCAATGGGGAGCAGTTCTTC. It yields the protein CASSLEWTGGNGEQFF.

The chain links TRBV7-2 to TRBJ1-4; D is undetermined. The germline CDR1 and CDR2 sequences are SGHTA and FQGNSA. The ends were cut back, 1 base at V and 8 bases at J, with 11 bases in the middle. This CDR3 region has 14 residues. In DNA, the CDR3 is TGTGCCAGCAGCTTAGGGCCATCCGGGGAAAAACTGTTTTTT. Translating it yields CASSLGPSGEKLFF.

The chain couples TRBV30 to TRBJ2-7; 9 positions match TRBD2. CDR3 length: 14 residues. CDR1 is GTSNPN, CDR2 SVGIG, per germline (reference sequence). In DNA, the CDR3 is TGTGCGTCGATCCCCGGCGGGGGGGCTCTCGAGCAGTACTTC. This encodes CASIPGGGALEQYF.